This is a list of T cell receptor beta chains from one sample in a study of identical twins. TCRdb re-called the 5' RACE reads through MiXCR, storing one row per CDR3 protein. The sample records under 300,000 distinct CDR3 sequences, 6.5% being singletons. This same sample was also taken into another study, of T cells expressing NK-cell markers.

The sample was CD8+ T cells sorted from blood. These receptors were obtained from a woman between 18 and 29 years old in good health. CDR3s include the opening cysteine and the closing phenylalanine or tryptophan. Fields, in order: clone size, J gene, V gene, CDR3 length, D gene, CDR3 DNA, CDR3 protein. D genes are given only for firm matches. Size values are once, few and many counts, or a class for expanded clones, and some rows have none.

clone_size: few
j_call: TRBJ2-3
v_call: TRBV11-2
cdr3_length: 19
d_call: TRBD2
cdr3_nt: TGTGCCAGCAGCTTGTGCGGGAGAGAGTCGTATTGGGGCACAGATACGCAGTATTTT
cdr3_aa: CASSLCGRESYWGTDTQYF

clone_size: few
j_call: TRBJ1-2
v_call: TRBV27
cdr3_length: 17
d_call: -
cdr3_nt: TGTGCCAGCAGTTCCCGGGACGAAGTATCAGCTAACTATGGCTACACCTTC
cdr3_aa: CASSSRDEVSANYGYTF

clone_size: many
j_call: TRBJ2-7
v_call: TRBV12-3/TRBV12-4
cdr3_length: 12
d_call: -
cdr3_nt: TGTGCCAGCAGTTTAACTCTATACGAGCAGTACTTC
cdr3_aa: CASSLTLYEQYF

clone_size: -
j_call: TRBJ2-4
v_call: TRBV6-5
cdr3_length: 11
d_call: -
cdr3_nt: TGTGCCAGCAGTTACAGAAACATTCAGTACTTC
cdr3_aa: CASSYRNIQYF

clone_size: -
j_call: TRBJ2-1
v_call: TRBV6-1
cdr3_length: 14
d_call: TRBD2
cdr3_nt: TGTGCCAGCGAGATAGCGGGAGCCGACAATGAGCAGTTCTTC
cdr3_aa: CASEIAGADNEQFF

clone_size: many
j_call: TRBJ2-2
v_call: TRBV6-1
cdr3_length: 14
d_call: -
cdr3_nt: TGTGCCAGCAGTGGCGGGACCCCCACCGGGGAGCTGTTTTTT
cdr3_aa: CASSGGTPTGELFF

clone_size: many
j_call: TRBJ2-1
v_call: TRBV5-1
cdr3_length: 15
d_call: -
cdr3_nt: TGCGCCAGCAGCTTGGAAGGGGGTCTTAACAATGAGCAGTTCTTC
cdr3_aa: CASSLEGGLNNEQFF

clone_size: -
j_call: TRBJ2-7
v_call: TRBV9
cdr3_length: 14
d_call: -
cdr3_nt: TGTGCCAGCAGCTTCCGGGACGGTACCTACGAGCAGTACTTC
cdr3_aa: CASSFRDGTYEQYF

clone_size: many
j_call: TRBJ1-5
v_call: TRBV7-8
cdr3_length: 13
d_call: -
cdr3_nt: TGTGCCAGCAGCTTGGGAATAAATCAGCCCCAGCATTTT
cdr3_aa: CASSLGINQPQHF

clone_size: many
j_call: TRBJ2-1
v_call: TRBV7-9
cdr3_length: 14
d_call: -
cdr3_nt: TGTGCCAGCAGCTCTCCCGCACGGTACAATGAGCAGTTCTTC
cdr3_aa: CASSSPARYNEQFF